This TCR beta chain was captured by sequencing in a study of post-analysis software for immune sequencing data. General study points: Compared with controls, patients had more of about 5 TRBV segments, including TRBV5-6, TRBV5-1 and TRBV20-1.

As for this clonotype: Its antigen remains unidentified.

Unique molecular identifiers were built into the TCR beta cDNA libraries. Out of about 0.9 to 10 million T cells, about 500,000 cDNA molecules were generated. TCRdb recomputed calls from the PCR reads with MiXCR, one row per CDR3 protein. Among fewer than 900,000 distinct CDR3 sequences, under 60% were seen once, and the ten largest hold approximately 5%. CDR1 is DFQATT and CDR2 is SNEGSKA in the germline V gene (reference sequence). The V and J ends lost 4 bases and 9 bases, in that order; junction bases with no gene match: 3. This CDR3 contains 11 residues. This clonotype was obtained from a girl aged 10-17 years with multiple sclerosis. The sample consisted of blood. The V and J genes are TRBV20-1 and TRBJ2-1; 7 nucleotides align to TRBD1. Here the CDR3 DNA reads TGCAGTGCTAAGGGGGCCGGTGAGCAGTTCTTC. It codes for CSAKGAGEQFF.